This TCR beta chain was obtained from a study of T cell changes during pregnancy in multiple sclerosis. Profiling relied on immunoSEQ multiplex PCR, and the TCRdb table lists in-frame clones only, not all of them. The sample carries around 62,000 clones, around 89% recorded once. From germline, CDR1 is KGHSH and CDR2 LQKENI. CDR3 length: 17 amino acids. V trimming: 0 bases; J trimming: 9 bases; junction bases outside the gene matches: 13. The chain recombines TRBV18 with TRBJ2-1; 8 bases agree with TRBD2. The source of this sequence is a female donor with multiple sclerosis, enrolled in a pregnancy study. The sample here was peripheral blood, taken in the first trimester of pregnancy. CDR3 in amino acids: CASSPPARGGIESEQFF. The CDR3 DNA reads TGTGCCAGCTCACCACCGGCTCGCGGGGGGATTGAAAGTGAGCAGTTCTTC.